Listed below are T cell receptor beta chains from one sample, sequenced in a study of a mutant IDH1 vaccine in newly diagnosed glioma. Sequenced by immunoSEQ multiplex PCR; TCRdb stores in-frame clones only, minus some. The data contain some 68,000 clones, around 79% of them seen just once; the ten biggest clones take up about 7.5%. Specimen: PBMCs, collected from a glioma patient treated with radiotherapy, temozolomide or both. These receptors were obtained from a man aged 50 or older with glioma. Both conserved end residues are part of each CDR3. The order of the fields is V gene, J gene, clone size, D gene, CDR3 protein, CDR3 DNA. The D gene is left open where the match is weak. Rows may omit the clone size; those that give it use once, few, many or a size class.

V gene: TRBV10-3; J gene: TRBJ1-3; clone size: NA; D gene: NA; CDR3 protein: CAISAGAGGNTIYF; CDR3 DNA: TGTGCCATCAGTGCGGGGGCGGGAGGAAACACCATATATTTT
V gene: TRBV27; J gene: TRBJ2-7; clone size: NA; D gene: NA; CDR3 protein: CASSLGDSSYEQYF; CDR3 DNA: TGTGCCAGCAGTTTAGGTGACAGCTCCTACGAGCAGTACTTC
V gene: TRBV6-1; J gene: TRBJ1-5; clone size: NA; D gene: NA; CDR3 protein: CASSPDSSNQPQHF; CDR3 DNA: TGTGCCAGCAGTCCTGACAGTAGCAATCAGCCCCAGCATTTT
V gene: TRBV5-6; J gene: TRBJ2-1; clone size: NA; D gene: NA; CDR3 protein: CASSPQRGGVINEQFF; CDR3 DNA: TGTGCCAGCAGCCCGCAGAGGGGGGGCGTCATCAATGAGCAGTTCTTC
V gene: TRBV29-1; J gene: TRBJ2-1; clone size: NA; D gene: NA; CDR3 protein: CSFQLWDYNEQFF; CDR3 DNA: TGCAGCTTTCAACTGTGGGATTACAATGAGCAGTTCTTC
V gene: TRBV30; J gene: TRBJ1-5; clone size: NA; D gene: NA; CDR3 protein: CAWSTRPNQPQHF; CDR3 DNA: TGTGCCTGGAGTACCAGGCCCAATCAGCCCCAGCATTTT
V gene: TRBV19; J gene: TRBJ2-2; clone size: NA; D gene: TRBD1; CDR3 protein: CASTTGDTGELFF; CDR3 DNA: TGTGCCAGCACGACAGGGGACACCGGGGAGCTGTTTTTT
V gene: TRBV2; J gene: TRBJ1-6; clone size: NA; D gene: NA; CDR3 protein: CASNDGSYNSPLHF; CDR3 DNA: TGTGCCAGCAACGACGGCTCCTATAATTCACCCCTCCACTTT
V gene: TRBV2; J gene: TRBJ1-4; clone size: NA; D gene: NA; CDR3 protein: CASRGMGEKLFF; CDR3 DNA: TGTGCCAGCAGGGGAATGGGGGAAAAACTGTTTTTT
V gene: TRBV4-3; J gene: TRBJ1-5; clone size: NA; D gene: NA; CDR3 protein: CASSQDRVGEPQHF; CDR3 DNA: TGCGCCAGCAGCCAAGATAGGGTGGGTGAGCCCCAGCATTTT
V gene: TRBV30; J gene: TRBJ1-3; clone size: NA; D gene: NA; CDR3 protein: CAWSAGTVSGNTIYF; CDR3 DNA: TGTGCCTGGAGTGCCGGGACGGTCTCTGGAAACACCATATATTTT
V gene: TRBV5-1; J gene: TRBJ1-3; clone size: NA; D gene: NA; CDR3 protein: CASSLGGDSGNTIYF; CDR3 DNA: TGCGCCAGCAGCTTGGGGGGAGACTCTGGAAACACCATATATTTT
V gene: TRBV30; J gene: TRBJ1-2; clone size: once; D gene: TRBD1; CDR3 protein: CAWSDRGGYTF; CDR3 DNA: TGTGCCTGGAGCGACAGGGGCGGCTACACCTTC
V gene: TRBV6-6; J gene: TRBJ2-3; clone size: NA; D gene: TRBD1; CDR3 protein: CASSYHGQGGTDTQYF; CDR3 DNA: TGTGCCAGCAGTTACCATGGACAGGGGGGAACAGATACGCAGTATTTT
V gene: TRBV30; J gene: TRBJ1-5; clone size: NA; D gene: NA; CDR3 protein: CAWSLGSGNQPQHF; CDR3 DNA: TGTGCCTGGAGTCTTGGTTCAGGTAATCAGCCCCAGCATTTT
V gene: TRBV4-3; J gene: TRBJ1-5; clone size: few; D gene: NA; CDR3 protein: CASSQELGRPTQHF; CDR3 DNA: TGCGCCAGCAGCCAAGAACTGGGACGGCCGACCCAGCATTTT
V gene: TRBV15; J gene: TRBJ2-7; clone size: NA; D gene: NA; CDR3 protein: CATSTRPGLEQYF; CDR3 DNA: TGTGCCACCAGCACTCGTCCAGGGCTGGAGCAGTACTTC
V gene: TRBV25-1; J gene: TRBJ2-7; clone size: NA; D gene: NA; CDR3 protein: CASSENAGEQYF; CDR3 DNA: TGTGCCAGCAGTGAGAACGCGGGGGAGCAGTACTTC
V gene: TRBV7-8; J gene: TRBJ2-4; clone size: NA; D gene: NA; CDR3 protein: CASSSGTDRNIQYF; CDR3 DNA: TGTGCCAGCAGCTCCGGGACCGATAGAAACATTCAGTACTTC
V gene: TRBV10-3; J gene: TRBJ1-1; clone size: NA; D gene: NA; CDR3 protein: CASEDGTANTEAFF; CDR3 DNA: TGTGCCTCAGAGGATGGGACGGCGAACACTGAAGCTTTCTTT